One sample yielded the 12 T cell receptor beta chains listed below, sequenced in a study of radiotherapy plus CTLA-4 blockade in lung cancer (dated by TCRdb to between 2017 and 2018). Library creation used the immunoSEQ multiplex PCR assay. This immuneACCESS table, as held by TCRdb, lists in-frame sequences with V and J called but not all clones. Of the missing ones, under half trace to an unresolved V gene in checked studies; the others have no known cause. The sample table shows some 92,000 clones, and 75% to 85% are seen once. Nearly 3.5% of the sample is taken by the ten largest. This material consisted of peripheral blood, taken from a patient treated with radiotherapy plus ipilimumab. These receptor sequences come from a human donor with non-small cell lung cancer who had a partial response to radiotherapy plus ipilimumab.

This clone was observed a handful of times. The J gene is TRBJ2-1, the V gene TRBV5-8; TRBD2 matches at 12 bases. CDR1 is SGHTS and CDR2 is YDEGEE in the germline V gene. CDR3 length equals 15 residues. Trimming took 2 bases from V and 6 from J; bases not matched to a gene: 3. The CDR3 reads CASSFGLAGSNEQFF. The DNA for the CDR3 is TGTGCCAGCAGCTTTGGACTAGCGGGATCCAATGAGCAGTTCTTC.

The chain uses TRBV5-4 and TRBJ2-1; unclear D gene. Trimming took off 0 bases at V and 0 bases at J, with 10 bases between the two ends. Germline loops: CDR1 SGHNT, CDR2 YYREEE (reference sequence). This CDR3 has 16 amino acids. CDR3: CASSLDAVLSYNEQFF. CDR3 nucleotides: TGTGCCAGCAGCTTGGATGCGGTCCTCTCCTACAATGAGCAGTTCTTC.

This clone was seen a handful of times. The chain carries TRBV28 and TRBJ2-7; tentative D call: TRBD1 (5 bases). V lost 3 bases to trimming and J lost 3 bases, with 18 bases between them. The CDR3 has 16 residues. Germline values: CDR1 MDHEN, CDR2 SYDVKM. The CDR3 DNA reads TGTGCCAGCAGTTTCTCAGTGTGGCAGGGCATCTACGAGCAGTACTTC. This gives the protein CASSFSVWQGIYEQYF.

The gene calls are TRBV5-4 and TRBJ2-7; D is ambiguous. Germline V gives CDR1 SGHNT, CDR2 YYREEE (reference sequence). The CDR3 spans 14 residues. V was cut by 5 bases and J by 0 bases, with 12 bases left in between. The CDR3 region has the DNA TGTGCCAGCAGAAAAGACTCAATCTCCTACGAGCAGTACTTC. Its protein is CASRKDSISYEQYF.

The V call is TRBV29-1, the J call TRBJ1-1; 9 bases match TRBD1. The CDR3 has 14 residues. CDR1 and CDR2 from the germline V gene are SQVTM and ANQGSEA. After removal of 5 bases from V and 3 bases from J, the junction contained 7 bases not matched to a gene. The CDR3 protein is CSVLGQGSYTEAFF. In nucleotides, the CDR3 is TGCAGCGTTTTGGGACAGGGTAGTTACACTGAAGCTTTCTTT.

The rearrangement links TRBV28 to TRBJ2-5; 11 bases are shared with TRBD2. V shed 7 bases, J shed 5 bases, and the junction held 18 bases outside the gene matches. The CDR3 has 18 residues. Germline V CDR1 and CDR2: MDHEN, SYDVKM. CDR3 loop: CASTLIRRLAGSLETQYF. The CDR3 DNA sequence: TGTGCCAGCACCCTCATTAGACGACTAGCGGGAAGCCTGGAGACCCAGTACTTC.

CDR3 loop: CASSPGGYSNQPQHF. In DNA, the CDR3 is TGTGCCAGCAGTCCGGGGGGATATAGCAATCAGCCCCAGCATTTT. V usage is TRBV28 and J usage is TRBJ1-5; D perhaps matches TRBD1 (5 bases). The CDR3 is 15 residues long. Looked up from germline, CDR1 is MDHEN and CDR2 is SYDVKM. V was pared by 5 bases and J by 0 bases, with 11 bases between.

This sequence joins TRBV19 and TRBJ2-1, with a possible D match to TRBD2 (5 bases). Germline V gene lookup returns CDR1 LNHDA and CDR2 SQIVND (reference sequence). The CDR3 is 16 amino acids. V shed 2 bases and J shed 2 bases, with 13 bases lying between them. The CDR3 DNA reads TGTGCCAGTAGTATATGGTCGGGGTCCCCCTACAATGAGCAGTTCTTC. Translated, it gives CASSIWSGSPYNEQFF. Full variable domain (rest looked up from reference TRBV19 and TRBJ2-1): DGGITQSPKYLFRKEGQNVTLSCEQNLNHDAMYWYRQDPGQGLRLIYYSQIVNDFQKGDIAEGYSVSREKKESFPLTVTSAQKNPTAFYLCASSIWSGSPYNEQFFGPGTRLTVL.

The chain couples TRBV15 to TRBJ1-1; D not resolved. Trimming removed 5 bases at V and 0 bases at J, with 13 bases between. CDR3 size: 15 residues. Germline assignment: CDR1 LNHNV and CDR2 YYDKDF (reference sequence). The chain's CDR3 is CATSVQTALNTEAFF. As DNA, the CDR3 is TGTGCCACCAGCGTACAAACAGCCCTGAACACTGAAGCTTTCTTT.

The CDR3 DNA sequence: TGTGCCAGCAGCGCCGACAGGGATTCGAACACCGGGGAGCTGTTTTTT. Encoded protein: CASSADRDSNTGELFF. V and J are TRBV11-2 and TRBJ2-2; 7 bases match TRBD1. Trimming cost V 5 bases and J 0 bases; bases outside gene matches: 6. Germline assignment: CDR1 SGHAT and CDR2 FQNNGV. There are 16 residues in the CDR3.

The V and J genes are TRBV19 and TRBJ1-5; 8 bases are shared with TRBD1. After removal of 0 bases from V and 9 bases from J, the junction contained 7 bases not matched to a gene. This CDR3 has 15 amino acids. CDR1 and CDR2 (germline): LNHDA, SQIVND (reference sequence). As DNA, the CDR3 is TGTGCCAGTAGTATAGAGGGGACAGGCTTGAGGCCCCAGCATTTT. Translated, it gives CASSIEGTGLRPQHF.

The CDR3 loop reads CAISEGGSGRGDTQYF. CDR3 bases: TGTGCCATCAGTGAAGGGGGATCGGGAAGGGGAGATACGCAGTATTTT. This chain uses TRBV10-3 with TRBJ2-3; maybe TRBD1 (6 bases). The germline gives CDR1 ENHRY, CDR2 SYGVKD. This CDR3 has 16 residues. Deletions cut 3 bases from V and 5 bases from J, with 18 bases between.